The 18 T cell receptor beta chains below all came from one sample that was sequenced in a study of blood T cell repertoires in COVID-19. Some clones are missing from TCRdb's copy, which holds only in-frame ones; the method was immunoSEQ multiplex PCR. The sample lists 70,000 or so clones, roughly 79% occurring once. Sequenced input: peripheral blood. The origin of the receptors is a man aged 60 to 75 with acute or convalescent COVID-19.

This chain connects TRBV5-4 to TRBJ2-1; TRBD1 aligns across 7 bases. This CDR3 contains 13 residues. With V trimmed by 2 bases and J by 7 bases, 3 bases remained unmatched. Germline-derived CDR1 and CDR2 are SGHNT and YYREEE (reference sequence). The DNA of the CDR3 is TGTGCCAGCAGCTTCACAGGGGAAAATGAGCAGTTCTTC. It codes for CASSFTGENEQFF.

The chain links TRBV10-2 to TRBJ1-6; D unclear. CDR1 is WSHSY, CDR2 SAAADI, per germline. There are 13 residues in the CDR3. With 0 bases removed from V and 8 bases from J, the gap between germline ends came to 5 bases. This CDR3 is CASSESRDSPLHF. The CDR3 DNA is TGCGCCAGCAGTGAGTCGCGAGATTCACCCCTCCACTTT.

V usage is TRBV19 and J usage is TRBJ2-7; perhaps TRBD1 as D (6 bases). The length of the CDR3 is 18 residues. The V end lost 5 bases, the J end lost 2 bases, and 25 bases lay between the germline ends. Germline CDR1 is LNHDA and CDR2 is SQIVND (reference sequence). The CDR3 DNA reads as TGTGCCAGTAGTCTCACCCTTTCCCTTACCGGGACAACCTACGAGCAGTACTTC. Protein sequence: CASSLTLSLTGTTYEQYF.

In its sample, this clone was seen a few times. The DNA is left out, because the CDR3 cannot be placed on it with certainty; the CDR3 is given as TCRdb lists it. The CDR3 spells CASSSSTGSSGNTIYF. The genes are TRBV5-1 and TRBJ1-3; TRBD1, as called in the table, went unchecked against the DNA. Germline CDR1 and CDR2: SGHRS and YFSETQ. The CDR3 has 16 amino acids, counting both end residues.

The DNA for the CDR3 is TGTGCCAGCACAGAGTCAGGGGCCTATAATTCACCCCTCCACTTT. Amino acids: CASTESGAYNSPLHF. The chain is built from TRBV7-2 and TRBJ1-6; possibly TRBD1 for D (6 bases). The germline V gene encodes CDR1 SGHTA and CDR2 FQGNSA. With 7 bases removed from V and 2 bases from J, the gap between germline ends came to 12 bases. The CDR3 has 15 amino acids.

V and J are TRBV30 and TRBJ1-4; no definite D call. Trimming cost V 4 bases and J 7 bases, with 13 bases left between them. From germline, CDR1 is GTSNPN and CDR2 SVGIG (reference sequence). This CDR3 has 13 amino acids. The CDR3, as DNA: TGTGCCTGGAAGAGAGATCGAGGTGAAAAACTGTTTTTT. This sequence encodes CAWKRDRGEKLFF.

This clone appeared a single time. The chain couples TRBV7-2 to TRBJ1-1; tentatively, D is TRBD1 (5 bases). The germline gives CDR1 SGHTA, CDR2 FQGNSA. The CDR3 is 15 amino acids. V gave up 4 bases and J gave up 1 base, with 13 bases separating them. CDR3 sequence (DNA): TGTGCCAGCAGCTCCTGGAAAACAGGGAACACTGAAGCTTTCTTT. Protein product: CASSSWKTGNTEAFF.

This clone was counted between two and nine times. This chain uses TRBV4-2 with TRBJ2-3, with 8 nucleotides matching TRBD2. Germline loops: CDR1 LGHNA, CDR2 YNFKEQ. Losses at the gene ends were 1 base for V and 6 bases for J; bases not matched to a gene: 6. The CDR3 loop spans 15 amino acids. In nucleotides, the CDR3 is TGTGCCAGCAGCCAAGGCCGGGCTAGCGGGGATACGCAGTATTTT. This translates into CASSQGRASGDTQYF.

The rearrangement uses TRBV5-1 and TRBJ1-1; 11 bases agree with TRBD1. Germline assignment: CDR1 SGHRS and CDR2 YFSETQ. V lost 0 bases, J lost 3 bases, and 13 bases stayed unmatched. This CDR3 is built from 19 residues. CDR3 nucleotide sequence: TGCGCCAGCAGCTTGGTGGGCTTCTGGACAGGGGGCACGGACACTGAAGCTTTCTTT. The encoded protein is CASSLVGFWTGGTDTEAFF.

The chain links TRBV6-5 to TRBJ2-1, with TRBD1 identical over 10 bases. CDR1 is MNHEY and CDR2 is SVGAGI in the germline V gene. The CDR3 has 14 residues. J was trimmed by 9 bases and V by 5 bases; bases with no gene match: 7. CDR3 protein: CASSKPRQGAEQFF. The CDR3 DNA is TGTGCCAGCAGTAAACCGAGACAGGGGGCTGAGCAGTTCTTC.

The J gene is TRBJ1-5, the V gene TRBV10-2; D is unresolved. V lost 0 bases to trimming and J lost 7 bases, with 7 bases between them. There are 13 residues in the CDR3. Germline values: CDR1 WSHSY, CDR2 SAAADI. The CDR3 DNA is TGCGCCAGCAGTGAGTCCCGGGAGCAGCCCCAGCATTTT. Encoded protein: CASSESREQPQHF.

This chain links TRBV10-3 with TRBJ1-5; TRBD1 matches at 7 bases. The CDR3 covers 14 residues. V was clipped by 10 bases and J by 2 bases; unmatched bases: 8. Germline-derived CDR1 and CDR2 are ENHRY and SYGVKD. CDR3 DNA: TGTGCCACCAGAGGACAGGTGGGCAATCAGCCCCAGCATTTT. Its translation is CATRGQVGNQPQHF.

The rearrangement joins TRBV7-8 to TRBJ2-1; 7 bases are shared with TRBD2. CDR1 is SGHVS, CDR2 FQNEAQ, per germline. Trimming took 1 base from V and 1 from J; bases not matched to a gene: 10. The CDR3 spans 18 residues. CDR3 amino acids: CASSLGRTSWGSYNEQFF. CDR3 in DNA: TGTGCCAGCAGCTTAGGAAGGACTAGTTGGGGGTCCTACAATGAGCAGTTCTTC.

The chain combines TRBV7-9 with TRBJ1-5; D call uncertain. There are 12 residues in the CDR3. Germline CDR1 reads SEHNR; CDR2 reads FQNEAQ (reference sequence). Trimming stripped 3 bases from V and 11 bases from J, with 11 bases between. The CDR3: CASSFLLGAQHF. CDR3 in DNA: TGTGCCAGCAGCTTTCTCCTTGGAGCCCAGCATTTT.

The J gene is TRBJ1-6, the V gene TRBV5-1; 11 bases line up with TRBD1. The CDR3 sequence is 14 residues long. J gave up 9 bases and V 5 bases, and 4 bases lay outside the gene matches. CDR1 SGHRS and CDR2 YFSETQ come from the germline V gene. The CDR3 region is CASREGTGGSPLHF. The CDR3 DNA reads TGCGCCAGCAGGGAAGGGACAGGGGGTTCACCCCTCCACTTT.

A few counts support this clone. V and J are TRBV9 and TRBJ1-2; 7 bases fit TRBD1. Germline trimming cut 0 bases from V and 7 bases from J; bases unmatched to any gene: 6. The CDR3 runs 14 residues. Germline V gives CDR1 SGDLS, CDR2 YYNGEE. The CDR3 DNA reads TGTGCCAGCAGCGTAGGAGGGGGCGCCGGTGGCTACACCTTC. Protein product: CASSVGGGAGGYTF.

V gene TRBV3-1 (or the pseudogene TRBV3-2) combines with J gene TRBJ2-3; 9 bases align to TRBD2. Germline trimming cut 3 bases from V and 4 bases from J; bases unmatched to any gene: 5. The CDR3 covers 15 residues. Germline V gene lookup returns CDR1 LGHDT and CDR2 YNNKEL (reference sequence). The CDR3 reads CASSQRGGGADTQYF. The CDR3 DNA reads as TGTGCCAGCAGCCAGCGGGGGGGCGGCGCAGATACGCAGTATTTT.

The chain carries TRBV5-1 and TRBJ2-3; 11 bases are a match to TRBD2. Germline CDR1 reads SGHRS; CDR2 reads YFSETQ. The ends lost 1 base at V and 6 bases at J; junction bases unmatched: 7. The CDR3 is 16 amino acids. This CDR3 is CASSLTSGGSGDTQYF. CDR3 bases: TGCGCCAGCAGCTTGACTAGCGGGGGATCAGGGGATACGCAGTATTTT.